This T cell receptor (beta chain) is drawn from a study of blood T cell repertoires in COVID-19. Study information: Some COVID-19 samples were acute and others convalescent; all came from the United States, Italy and Spain. From T cells, B-cell-depleted T cells, or PBMCs came the material, which was cDNA or gDNA.

In the authors' methods: The authors estimated nucleated cell counts from reference gene primer amplification. TCRdb keeps only in-frame clones here, not all; method: immunoSEQ multiplex PCR. Clone size and the V and J calls come from that table; the DNA yielded D and trimming. The top ten hold 5.1% of the sample, which has approximately 75,000 clones, more than 80% seen once. This clone was seen a single time. The source of this sequence is an elderly man with acute or convalescent COVID-19. The sequencing sample was made of peripheral blood.

CDR3 sequence (DNA): TGCAGCGTGTGGAGTGGGGAGACCCAGTACTTC. Translating it yields CSVWSGETQYF. This chain connects TRBV29-1 to TRBJ2-5; D unresolved. Trimming took off 6 bases at V and 5 bases at J, with 10 bases between the two ends. The CDR3 has 11 amino acids. The germline V gene encodes CDR1 SQVTM and CDR2 ANQGSEA.